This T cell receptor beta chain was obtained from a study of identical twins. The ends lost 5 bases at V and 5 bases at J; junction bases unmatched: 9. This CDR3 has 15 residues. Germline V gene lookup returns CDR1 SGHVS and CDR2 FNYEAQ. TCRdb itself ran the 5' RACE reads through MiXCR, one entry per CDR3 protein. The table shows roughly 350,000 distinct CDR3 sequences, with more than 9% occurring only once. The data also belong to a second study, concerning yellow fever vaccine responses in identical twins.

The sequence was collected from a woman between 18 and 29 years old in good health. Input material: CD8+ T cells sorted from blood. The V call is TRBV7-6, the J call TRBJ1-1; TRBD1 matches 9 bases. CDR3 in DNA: TGTGCCAGCAGCCCGCAGACAGGGGGTGGGACTGAAGCTTTCTTT. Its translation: CASSPQTGGGTEAFF.